The 32 T cell receptor beta chains below were found in one sample sequenced in a study of T cells in Graves' hyperthyroidism and ophthalmopathy (dated by TCRdb to the late 2010s). Libraries came from multiplex PCR. The data were produced on an Illumina HiSeq 2000. TCR beta CDR3 regions were amplified from RNA transcripts. The first round of RT-PCR for the TCR CDR3 was performed with the HTBI primer set and the Qiagen OneStep RT-PCR kit. TCRdb reworked the public reads: Q25 trimming with fastp, MiXCR clone assembly, productive beta chains retained. Entries are consolidated by CDR3 protein sequence, retaining the most common genes and DNA. This sample has hundreds of thousands of distinct CDR3 sequences in its table, and around 15% of those were observed once. The ten most abundant clones make up 25% to 30% of the sample. Material: blood. The source of these receptors is a man aged 50 to 60 with Graves' ophthalmopathy.

This clonotype was seen at least ten times. The V gene is TRBV5-8, the J gene TRBJ2-1; D possibly corresponds to TRBD2 (6 bases). The germline V gene has CDR1 SGHTS and CDR2 YDEGEE. V lost 0 bases and J lost 7, with 14 bases in between. The CDR3 runs to 15 residues. The CDR3 loop is CASSLGLEDWNEQFF. In DNA form, the CDR3 reads TGTGCCAGCAGCTTGGGACTAGAGGATTGGAATGAGCAGTTCTTC. The full variable domain, rest sourced from reference TRBV5-8 and TRBJ2-1, is EAGVTQSPTHLIKTRGQQATLRCSPISGHTSVYWYQQALGLGLQFLLWYDEGEERNRGNFPPRFSGRQFPNYSSELNVNALELEDSALYLCASSLGLEDWNEQFFGPGTRLTVL.

There are many counts of this clonotype. The chain uses TRBV20-1 and TRBJ2-7, with D perhaps assigned TRBD1 or TRBD2 (7 bases each). V was cut by 6 bases and J by 5 bases, with 20 bases left in between. The CDR3 is 14 amino acids. CDR1 is DFQATT and CDR2 is SNEGSKA in the germline V gene (reference sequence). This CDR3 is CSARGGSSVHEQYF. CDR3 nucleotides: TGCAGTGCCAGGGGGGGTAGTTCCGTCCACGAGCAGTACTTC.

Of note for this clonotype: This may come from a read error, since a much larger clone is one base off. This chain connects TRBV4-1 to TRBJ2-3; 11 bases are a match to TRBD1. Trimming removed 2 bases from V and 4 bases from J; junction bases left unmatched: 5. CDR1 is MGHRA, CDR2 YSYEKL, per germline. The CDR3 length is 16 residues. The CDR3 bases are TGCGCCAGCAGCCAAACAGGGACAGGGGGAGCAGATACGCAGTATTTT. The encoded protein is CASSQTGTGGADTQYF.

This rearrangement joins TRBV20-1 to TRBJ2-1; 12 positions match TRBD2. Germline V gene lookup returns CDR1 DFQATT and CDR2 SNEGSKA (reference sequence). The CDR3 covers 15 residues. J was trimmed by 5 bases and V by 5 bases; bases with no gene match: 7. The CDR3 region has the DNA TGCAGTGCTCCCCTGACTAGCGGGAGAAACAATGAGCAGTTCTTC. The encoded protein is CSAPLTSGRNNEQFF.

At least ten counts were recorded for this clonotype. The chain combines TRBV5-1 with TRBJ1-1; the D is unclear. Germline values: CDR1 SGHRS, CDR2 YFSETQ. CDR3 size: 15 residues. Trimming cost V 0 bases and J 0 bases, with 9 bases left between them. DNA of the CDR3: TGCGCCAGCAGCTTGGCTGAGATAATGAACACTGAAGCTTTCTTT. It codes for CASSLAEIMNTEAFF.

At least ten counts were recorded for this clonotype. The chain has TRBV3-1 and TRBJ2-7, with 7 positions matching TRBD2. The length of the CDR3 is 14 residues. The V segment lost 4 bases and the J segment 2 bases; nucleotides outside the gene matches: 5. The V gene's germline CDR1 is LGHDT and CDR2 YNNKEL (reference sequence). The CDR3: CASSLPSGPYEQYF. CDR3 DNA: TGTGCCAGCAGCCTCCCTAGCGGCCCCTACGAGCAGTACTTC.

V gene TRBV28 combines with J gene TRBJ2-3; TRBD2 matches 8 bases. This CDR3 spans 14 amino acids. J gave up 6 bases and V 5 bases, and 7 bases lay outside the gene matches. CDR1 and CDR2 from the germline V gene are MDHEN and SYDVKM. The CDR3 bases are TGTGCCAGCAGTCCCGGGGGGGGGCTCGATACGCAGTATTTT. Its translation is CASSPGGGLDTQYF.

This clonotype has at least ten counts. J is TRBJ2-1 and V is TRBV9; no definite D call. The V gene lost 0 bases and the J gene lost 4 bases, with 5 bases spanning the gap. The CDR3 consists of 13 residues. CDR1 and CDR2 (germline): SGDLS, YYNGEE. CDR3 coding DNA: TGTGCCAGCAGCGTAGGGCAGTACAATGAGCAGTTCTTC. Its protein product is CASSVGQYNEQFF.

This chain connects TRBV5-1 to TRBJ2-7; TRBD2 matches 12 bases. The CDR3 is 15 amino acids. Germline assignment: CDR1 SGHRS and CDR2 YFSETQ. V lost 2 bases, J lost 6 bases, and 6 bases stayed unmatched. The CDR3 DNA follows: TGCGCCAGCAGCTTTCGGACTAGCGGGACCCTCGAGCAGTACTTC. This sequence encodes CASSFRTSGTLEQYF. The full variable domain, with the rest looked up from reference TRBV5-1 and TRBJ2-7, is KAGVTQTPRYLIKTRGQQVTLSCSPISGHRSVSWYQQTPGQGLQFLFEYFSETQRNKGNFPGRFSGRQFSNSRSEMNVSTLELGDSALYLCASSFRTSGTLEQYFGPGTRLTVT.

This clonotype was picked up many times. The V and J genes are TRBV30 and TRBJ1-4; 7 positions match TRBD1. The trim removed 4 bases at V and 7 bases at J, leaving 9 bases unmatched. The CDR3 totals 14 residues. The V gene's germline CDR1 is GTSNPN and CDR2 SVGIG (reference sequence). CDR3 in amino acids: CAWNERGLSEKLFF. The CDR3, as DNA: TGTGCCTGGAATGAAAGGGGGCTAAGTGAAAAACTGTTTTTT.

In its sample, this clonotype was seen a few times. V and J are TRBV20-1 and TRBJ2-7; weak D call: TRBD2 (6 bases). V shed 0 bases and J shed 6 bases, with 18 bases lying between them. In germline, CDR1 is DFQATT, CDR2 SNEGSKA (reference sequence). This CDR3 comprises 15 residues. The CDR3 reads CSARDIRLGPLEQYF. The CDR3 nucleotides are TGCAGTGCTAGAGATATCCGACTAGGGCCCCTCGAGCAGTACTTC.

J is TRBJ2-1 and V is TRBV20-1; no firm D call. With 5 bases removed from V and 0 bases from J, the gap between germline ends came to 8 bases. The germline V gene encodes CDR1 DFQATT and CDR2 SNEGSKA (reference sequence). The CDR3 is made up of 13 amino acids. Written as DNA, the CDR3 is TGCAGTGCTTACATAAGCTCCTACAATGAGCAGTTCTTC. This encodes CSAYISSYNEQFF.

The J gene is TRBJ2-1, the V gene TRBV6-2 or TRBV6-3; weak D call: TRBD2 (5 bases). Trimming stripped 0 bases from V and 9 bases from J, with 6 bases between. CDR1 and CDR2 from the germline V gene are MNHEY and SVGEGT. The CDR3 is 12 residues long. The CDR3 protein is CASSYSGAEQFF. The CDR3 DNA follows: TGTGCCAGCAGTTACTCGGGAGCTGAGCAGTTCTTC.

Ten or more counts support this clonotype. The chain links TRBV11-1 to TRBJ2-2; 11 bases are shared with TRBD2. V trimming: 3 bases; J trimming: 0 bases; junction bases outside the gene matches: 3. This CDR3 contains 17 residues. Germline CDR1 reads SGHAT; CDR2 reads FQDESV (reference sequence). CDR3 protein: CASSLGLAETNTGELFF. The CDR3 DNA is TGTGCCAGCAGCTTGGGACTAGCGGAGACGAACACCGGGGAGCTGTTTTTT.

CDR3 in amino acids: CATSTTESGGELFF. DNA for the CDR3: TGTGCCACCAGCACTACAGAGTCGGGCGGGGAGCTGTTTTTT. The rearrangement uses TRBV24-1 and TRBJ2-2; D gene uncertain. The V end lost 7 bases, the J end lost 7 bases, and 15 bases lay between the germline ends. Germline-derived CDR1 and CDR2 are KGHDR and SFDVKD. The CDR3 sequence is 14 residues long.

This clonotype has just a few counts. J is TRBJ2-5 and V is TRBV11-3; D uncertain. Deletions cut 1 base from V and 2 bases from J, with 11 bases between. The CDR3 extends over 15 amino acids. Germline CDR1 and CDR2: SGHNT and YENEEA. For the CDR3, the DNA is TGTGCCAGCAGCTTAGCGGTTTTTCGGCAAGAGACCCAGTACTTC. Its protein product is CASSLAVFRQETQYF.

This clonotype occurred many times. The chain carries TRBV2 and TRBJ2-3, with 15 bases aligning to TRBD2. With 8 bases clipped from V and 6 bases from J, the junction kept 9 bases outside the gene matches. CDR3 length: 16 residues. From germline, CDR1 is SNHLY and CDR2 FYNNEI. CDR3 coding DNA: TGTGCCAGCGGTTCCGGGACTAGCGGGAGGTTGGATACGCAGTATTTT. The encoded protein is CASGSGTSGRLDTQYF.

A few counts support this clonotype. The genes are TRBV4-1 and TRBJ1-5, with D perhaps TRBD1 (5 bases). The CDR3 has 18 amino acids. Trimming removed 0 bases at V and 0 bases at J, with 15 bases between. In germline, CDR1 is MGHRA, CDR2 YSYEKL. Here the CDR3 reads CASSQDLQGQNSNQPQHF. CDR3 bases: TGCGCCAGCAGCCAAGATCTCCAGGGTCAAAATAGCAATCAGCCCCAGCATTTT.

This clonotype was found a few times. This chain connects TRBV19 to TRBJ1-2; D is undetermined. This CDR3 is 14 amino acids long. Looked up from germline, CDR1 is LNHDA and CDR2 is SQIVND (reference sequence). V shed 9 bases and J shed 4 bases, with 18 bases lying between them. Written as DNA, the CDR3 is TGTGCCAGCCGACTAATGGGCGACGGCTATGGCTACACCTTC. Translating it yields CASRLMGDGYGYTF. The variable domain in full, with the rest retrieved from reference TRBV19 and TRBJ1-2, is DGGITQSPKYLFRKEGQNVTLSCEQNLNHDAMYWYRQDPGQGLRLIYYSQIVNDFQKGDIAEGYSVSREKKESFPLTVTSAQKNPTAFYLCASRLMGDGYGYTFGSGTRLTVV.

The table lists this clonotype with many counts. The V and J genes are TRBV27 and TRBJ2-2; D unclear. The CDR3 is made up of 15 amino acids. The germline gives CDR1 MNHEY, CDR2 SMNVEV (reference sequence). The V end was cut by 2 bases, the J end by 1 base, with 8 bases between. The CDR3 sequence: CASSLKGLNTGELFF. The CDR3 bases are TGTGCCAGCAGTTTAAAGGGCCTGAACACCGGGGAGCTGTTTTTT.

The genes are TRBV12-3 or TRBV12-4 and TRBJ2-1; D is perhaps TRBD2 (5 bases). V was shortened by 4 bases and J by 7 bases, with 17 bases between the two germline ends. This CDR3 has 15 amino acids. CDR3 bases: TGTGCCAGCAGTTCGCGGGCGGCTTCCGGGAATGAGCAGTTCTTC. It is translated as CASSSRAASGNEQFF.

V is TRBV27 and J is TRBJ2-2, with a tentative D call TRBD1 (5 bases). V lost 7 bases, J lost 1 base, and 13 bases lay in between. The CDR3 contains 15 residues. Germline-derived CDR1 and CDR2 are MNHEY and SMNVEV (reference sequence). Here the CDR3 reads CASTLSRVNTGELFF. The CDR3 coding sequence is TGTGCCAGCACTCTTTCCAGGGTGAACACCGGGGAGCTGTTTTTT.

This clonotype was detected only a few times. The chain combines TRBV6-1 with TRBJ1-1; D ambiguous. V lost 0 bases and J 2 bases, leaving 13 bases between the germline ends. Germline V gives CDR1 MNHNS, CDR2 SASEGT. The CDR3 extends over 16 amino acids. The DNA for the CDR3 is TGTGCCAGCAGTGAAGCGGTACCACGGGCCAACACTGAAGCTTTCTTT. Its protein product is CASSEAVPRANTEAFF.

This clonotype was observed at least ten times. The genes are TRBV6-1 and TRBJ1-5, with 8 bases fitting TRBD1. The germline V gene encodes CDR1 MNHNS and CDR2 SASEGT. The ends lost 4 bases at V and 0 bases at J; junction bases unmatched: 5. The CDR3 loop spans 16 amino acids. In DNA, the CDR3 is TGTGCCAGCAGTGCCTCGACAGGGGATAGCAATCAGCCCCAGCATTTT. This translates into CASSASTGDSNQPQHF.

This clonotype was picked up many times. The J gene is TRBJ2-7, the V gene TRBV27; 9 bases map to TRBD1. Germline V gene lookup returns CDR1 MNHEY and CDR2 SMNVEV (reference sequence). V shed 8 bases, J shed 2 bases, and the junction held 4 bases outside the gene matches. There are 13 residues in the CDR3. CDR3 coding DNA: TGTGCCAGCCGGGGACAGGGAACCTACGAGCAGTACTTC. This encodes CASRGQGTYEQYF.

V is TRBV4-1 and J is TRBJ2-5; TRBD2 might be the D (6 bases). Trimming stripped 3 bases from V and 4 bases from J, with 9 bases between. Germline V lookup: CDR1 MGHRA, CDR2 YSYEKL. The CDR3 contains 13 residues. In nucleotides, the CDR3 is TGCGCCAGCAGCCATTTGGGGGGAGAGACCCAGTACTTC. It translates to CASSHLGGETQYF.

The chain employs TRBV29-1 and TRBJ2-7, with D unclear. The CDR3 covers 13 residues. The V and J ends lost 4 bases and 0 bases respectively, with 10 bases between them. Germline V lookup: CDR1 SQVTM, CDR2 ANQGSEA. CDR3 in amino acids: CSVGIIGSYEQYF. DNA for the CDR3: TGCAGCGTTGGGATCATCGGCTCCTACGAGCAGTACTTC.

The V and J genes are TRBV24-1 and TRBJ2-2; 8 nucleotides line up with TRBD1. V dropped 10 bases and J dropped 1; count of bases not matched to a gene: 4. The length of the CDR3 is 14 residues. Germline assignment: CDR1 KGHDR and CDR2 SFDVKD. The CDR3 sequence: CATDGQGNTGELFF. In DNA, the CDR3 is TGTGCCACGGATGGACAGGGGAACACCGGGGAGCTGTTTTTT.

This clonotype appeared many times. The chain uses TRBV28 and TRBJ2-5; 7 bases agree with TRBD1. The length of the CDR3 is 17 residues. Germline values: CDR1 MDHEN, CDR2 SYDVKM. With 7 bases clipped from V and 1 base from J, the junction kept 15 bases outside the gene matches. CDR3 in DNA: TGTGCCAGCACCTCCCCCCCGGGACAGAGCCCCCAAGAGACCCAGTACTTC. Protein sequence: CASTSPPGQSPQETQYF.

The chain employs TRBV5-1 and TRBJ2-1, with TRBD2 matching over 8 bases. In germline, CDR1 is SGHRS, CDR2 YFSETQ. This CDR3 contains 14 residues. The V segment lost 7 bases and the J segment 7 bases; nucleotides outside the gene matches: 10. In nucleotides, the CDR3 is TGCGCCAGCTCCTTTAGCGGGATAGGGAATGAGCAGTTCTTC. It specifies CASSFSGIGNEQFF.

This clonotype was picked up many times. In DNA, the CDR3 is TGTGCCAGCAGCCAAGCGACAAATGGGCGCTCTGAGGCTCTCCGCTACGAGCAGTACTTC. Translation gives CASSQATNGRSEALRYEQYF. This chain links TRBV3-1 with TRBJ2-7; D gene unclear. V dropped 1 base and J dropped 3 bases, with 28 bases sitting between them. CDR3 length: 20 residues. The germline CDR1 and CDR2 sequences are LGHDT and YNNKEL (reference sequence).

The J gene is TRBJ2-1, the V gene TRBV19, with 11 bases lining up with TRBD2. V was pared by 4 bases and J by 5 bases, with 4 bases of the junction left unmatched. Germline V gene lookup returns CDR1 LNHDA and CDR2 SQIVND (reference sequence). The CDR3 is 15 amino acids. In DNA form, the CDR3 reads TGTGCCAGTAGTAATAGCGGGGGGGGCCACAATGAGCAGTTCTTC. It encodes CASSNSGGGHNEQFF.